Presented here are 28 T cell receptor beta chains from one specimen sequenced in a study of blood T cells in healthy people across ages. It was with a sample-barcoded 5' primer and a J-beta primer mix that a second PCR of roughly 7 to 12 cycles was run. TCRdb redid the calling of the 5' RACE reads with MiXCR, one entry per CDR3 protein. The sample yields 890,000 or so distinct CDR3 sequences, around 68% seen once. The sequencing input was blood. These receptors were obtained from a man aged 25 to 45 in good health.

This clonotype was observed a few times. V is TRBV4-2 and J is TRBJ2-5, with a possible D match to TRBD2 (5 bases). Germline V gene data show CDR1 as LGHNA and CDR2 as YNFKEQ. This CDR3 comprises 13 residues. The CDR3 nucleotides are TGTGCTTCCTCTACGGGGATTAAAGAGACCCAGTACTTC. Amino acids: CASSTGIKETQYF.

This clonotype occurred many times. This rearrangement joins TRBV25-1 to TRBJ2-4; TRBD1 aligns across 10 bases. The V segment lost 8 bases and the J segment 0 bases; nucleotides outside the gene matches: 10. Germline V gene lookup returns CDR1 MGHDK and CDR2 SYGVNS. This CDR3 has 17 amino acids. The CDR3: CASRTGGTKLAKNIQYF. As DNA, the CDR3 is TGTGCCAGCCGGACAGGGGGGACGAAATTAGCCAAAAACATTCAGTACTTC. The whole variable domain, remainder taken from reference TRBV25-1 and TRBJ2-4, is EADIYQTPRYLVIGTGKKITLECSQTMGHDKMYWYQQDPGMELHLIHYSYGVNSTEKGDLSSESTVSRIRTEHFPLTLESARPSHTSQYLCASRTGGTKLAKNIQYFGAGTRLSVL.

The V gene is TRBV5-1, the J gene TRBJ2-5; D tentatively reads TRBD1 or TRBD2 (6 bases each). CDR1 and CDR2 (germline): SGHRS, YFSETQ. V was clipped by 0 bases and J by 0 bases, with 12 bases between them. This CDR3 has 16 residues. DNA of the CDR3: TGCGCCAGCAGCTTGGCGGGGGCCCCGTACCAAGAGACCCAGTACTTC. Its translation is CASSLAGAPYQETQYF.

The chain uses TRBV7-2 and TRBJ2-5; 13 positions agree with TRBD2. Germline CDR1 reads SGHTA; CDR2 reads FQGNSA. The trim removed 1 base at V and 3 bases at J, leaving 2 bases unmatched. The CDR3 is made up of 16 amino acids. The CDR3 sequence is CASSLGTSGGEETQYF. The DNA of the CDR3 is TGTGCCAGCAGCTTAGGGACTAGCGGGGGAGAAGAGACCCAGTACTTC. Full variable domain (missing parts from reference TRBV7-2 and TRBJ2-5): GAGVSQSPSNKVTEKGKDVELRCDPISGHTALYWYRQSLGQGLEFLIYFQGNSAPDKSGLPSDRFSAERTGGSVSTLTIQRTQQEDSAVYLCASSLGTSGGEETQYFGPGTRLLVL.

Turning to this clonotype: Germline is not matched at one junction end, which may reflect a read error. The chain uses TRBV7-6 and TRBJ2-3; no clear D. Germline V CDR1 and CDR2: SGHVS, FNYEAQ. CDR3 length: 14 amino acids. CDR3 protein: CAGSPFSSTDTQYF. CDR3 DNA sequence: TGTGCCGGCAGCCCCTTCAGCAGCACAGATACGCAGTATTTT.

The CDR3: CASSYGASGDSYNEQFF. The DNA of the CDR3 is TGTGCCAGCAGTTATGGGGCTAGCGGGGACTCCTACAATGAGCAGTTCTTC. The J gene is TRBJ2-1, the V gene TRBV6-5; 9 bases map to TRBD2. This CDR3 contains 17 residues. V shed 3 bases and J 0 bases; nucleotides not matched to a gene: 6. Germline-derived CDR1 and CDR2 are MNHEY and SVGAGI.

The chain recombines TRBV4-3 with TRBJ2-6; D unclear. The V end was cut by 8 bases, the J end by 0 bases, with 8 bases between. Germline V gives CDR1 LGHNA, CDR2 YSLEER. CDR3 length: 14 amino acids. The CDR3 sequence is CASSDYSGANVLTF. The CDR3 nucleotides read TGCGCCAGCTCCGATTACTCTGGGGCCAACGTCCTGACTTTC.

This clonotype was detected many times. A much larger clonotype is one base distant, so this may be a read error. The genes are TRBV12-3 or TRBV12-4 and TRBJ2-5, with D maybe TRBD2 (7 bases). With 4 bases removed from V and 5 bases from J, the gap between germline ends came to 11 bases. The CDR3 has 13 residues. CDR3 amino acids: CASSSGGQETQYF. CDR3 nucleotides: TGTGCCAGCAGTTCCGGGGGGCAGGAGACCCAGTACTTC.

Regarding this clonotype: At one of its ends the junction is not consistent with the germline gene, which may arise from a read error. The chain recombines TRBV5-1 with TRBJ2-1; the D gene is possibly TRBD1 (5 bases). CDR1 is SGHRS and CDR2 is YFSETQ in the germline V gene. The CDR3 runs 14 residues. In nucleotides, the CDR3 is TGCGCCAACAGCTTGACAGCCTCCTACAATGAGCAGTTCTTC. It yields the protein CANSLTASYNEQFF.

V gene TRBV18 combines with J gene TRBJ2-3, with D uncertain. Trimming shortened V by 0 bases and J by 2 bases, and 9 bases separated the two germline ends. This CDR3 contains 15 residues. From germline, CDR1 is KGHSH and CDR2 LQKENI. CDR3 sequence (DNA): TGTGCCAGCTCACCACCGGCCGAAAACACAGATACGCAGTATTTT. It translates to CASSPPAENTDTQYF.

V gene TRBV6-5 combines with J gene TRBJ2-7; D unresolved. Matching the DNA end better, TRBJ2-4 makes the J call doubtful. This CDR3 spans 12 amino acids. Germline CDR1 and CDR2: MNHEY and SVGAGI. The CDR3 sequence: CASSPDTYIQYF. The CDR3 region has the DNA TGTGCCAGCAGTCCAGATACCTACATTCAGTACTTC.

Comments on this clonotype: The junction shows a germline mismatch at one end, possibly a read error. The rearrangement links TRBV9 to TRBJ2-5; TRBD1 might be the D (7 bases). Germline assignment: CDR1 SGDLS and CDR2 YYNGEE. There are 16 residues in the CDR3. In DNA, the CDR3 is TGTGCCAGCAGCGAGACGAGCAGGGGGGCGTGGGAGACCCAGTATTTC. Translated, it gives CASSETSRGAWETQYF.

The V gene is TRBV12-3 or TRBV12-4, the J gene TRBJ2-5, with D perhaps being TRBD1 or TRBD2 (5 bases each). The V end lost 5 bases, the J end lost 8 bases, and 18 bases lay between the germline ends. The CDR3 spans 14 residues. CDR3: CASSPPTGGGTQYF. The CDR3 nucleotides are TGTGCCAGCAGTCCCCCAACAGGTGGAGGAACCCAGTACTTC.

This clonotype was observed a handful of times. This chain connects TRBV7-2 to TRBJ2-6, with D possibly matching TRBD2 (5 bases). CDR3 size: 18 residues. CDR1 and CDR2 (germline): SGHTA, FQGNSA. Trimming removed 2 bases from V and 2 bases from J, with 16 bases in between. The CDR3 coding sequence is TGTGCCAGCAGCTTAACCTCCATGCGGGTCCCTGGGGCCAACGTCCTGACTTTC. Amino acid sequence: CASSLTSMRVPGANVLTF.

For the CDR3, the DNA is TGTGCCAGCAGCCTGACTAGCGGGAGTGCCTACGAGCAGTACTTC. It specifies CASSLTSGSAYEQYF. The rearrangement uses TRBV28 and TRBJ2-7, with 12 bases aligning to TRBD2. The CDR3 length is 15 residues. The germline gives CDR1 MDHEN, CDR2 SYDVKM. Trimming removed 6 bases from V and 2 bases from J; junction bases left unmatched: 5.

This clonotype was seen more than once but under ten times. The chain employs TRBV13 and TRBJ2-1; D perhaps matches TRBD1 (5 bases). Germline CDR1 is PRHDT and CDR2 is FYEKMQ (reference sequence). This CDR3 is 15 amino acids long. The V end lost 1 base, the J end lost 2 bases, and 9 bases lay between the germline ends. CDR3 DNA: TGTGCCAGCAGCTTAGTACAGGAGACCTACAATGAGCAGTTCTTC. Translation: CASSLVQETYNEQFF. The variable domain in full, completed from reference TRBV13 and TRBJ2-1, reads AAGVIQSPRHLIKEKRETATLKCYPIPRHDTVYWYQQGPGQDPQFLISFYEKMQSDKGSIPDRFSAQQFSDYHSELNMSSLELGDSALYFCASSLVQETYNEQFFGPGTRLTVL.

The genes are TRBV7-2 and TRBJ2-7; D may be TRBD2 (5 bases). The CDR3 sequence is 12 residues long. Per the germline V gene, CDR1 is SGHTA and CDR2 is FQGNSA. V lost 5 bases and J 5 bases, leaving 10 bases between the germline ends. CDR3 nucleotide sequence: TGTGCCAGCAGCGACTATCGAAACGAGCAGTACTTC. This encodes CASSDYRNEQYF.

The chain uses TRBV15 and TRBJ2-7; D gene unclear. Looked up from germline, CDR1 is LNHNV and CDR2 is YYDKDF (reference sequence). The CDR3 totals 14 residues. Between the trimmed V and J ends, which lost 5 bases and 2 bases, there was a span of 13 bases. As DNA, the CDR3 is TGTGCCACCAGCCGATACAAAGGAACCTACGAGCAGTACTTC. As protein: CATSRYKGTYEQYF.

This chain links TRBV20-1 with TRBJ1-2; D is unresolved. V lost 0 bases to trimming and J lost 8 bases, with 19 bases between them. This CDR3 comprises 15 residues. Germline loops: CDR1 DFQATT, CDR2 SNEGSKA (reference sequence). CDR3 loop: CSARDLGLSLWGYTF. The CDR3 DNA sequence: TGCAGTGCTAGAGATCTAGGTCTCTCCTTGTGGGGCTACACCTTC.

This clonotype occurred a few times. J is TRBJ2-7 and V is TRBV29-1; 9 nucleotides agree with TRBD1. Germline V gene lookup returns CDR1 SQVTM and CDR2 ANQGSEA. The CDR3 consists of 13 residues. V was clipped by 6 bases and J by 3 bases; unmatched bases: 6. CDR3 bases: TGCAGCGTAAAACAGGGGGCTGTCTACGAGCAGTACTTC. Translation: CSVKQGAVYEQYF.

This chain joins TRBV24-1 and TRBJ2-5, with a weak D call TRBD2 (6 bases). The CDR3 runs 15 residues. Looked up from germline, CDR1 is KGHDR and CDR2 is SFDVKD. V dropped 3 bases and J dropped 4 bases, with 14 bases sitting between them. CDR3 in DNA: TGTGCCACCAGTGATGTGGGACTTACTGCAGAGACCCAGTACTTC. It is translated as CATSDVGLTAETQYF.

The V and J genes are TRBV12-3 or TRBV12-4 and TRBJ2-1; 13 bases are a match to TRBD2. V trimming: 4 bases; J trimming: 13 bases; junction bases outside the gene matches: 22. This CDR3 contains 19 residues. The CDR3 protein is CASSSHRLAGGWSIETQFF. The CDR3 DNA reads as TGTGCCAGCAGTTCCCACCGACTAGCGGGGGGATGGAGTATTGAGACCCAGTTCTTC.

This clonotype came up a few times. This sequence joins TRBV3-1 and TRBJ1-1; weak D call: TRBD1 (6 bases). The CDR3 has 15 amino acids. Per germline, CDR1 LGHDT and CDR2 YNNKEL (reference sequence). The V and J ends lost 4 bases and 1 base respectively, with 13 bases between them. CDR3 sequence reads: CASSLRGPTNTEAFF. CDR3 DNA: TGTGCCAGCAGCCTTCGGGGGCCCACGAACACTGAAGCTTTCTTT. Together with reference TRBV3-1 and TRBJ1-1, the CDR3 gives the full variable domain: DTAVSQTPKYLVTQMGNDKSIKCEQNLGHDTMYWYKQDSKKFLKIMFSYNNKELIINETVPNRFSPKSPDKAHLNLHINSLELGDSAVYFCASSLRGPTNTEAFFGQGTRLTVV.

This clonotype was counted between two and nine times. CDR3 in DNA: TGCAGCGTTTCGGACAGTGTCAACTATGGCTACACCTTC. Amino acid sequence: CSVSDSVNYGYTF. This chain links TRBV29-1 with TRBJ1-2, with D possibly being TRBD1 (6 bases). In germline, CDR1 is SQVTM, CDR2 ANQGSEA. Trimming took off 5 bases at V and 2 bases at J, with 12 bases between the two ends. The CDR3 contains 13 residues.

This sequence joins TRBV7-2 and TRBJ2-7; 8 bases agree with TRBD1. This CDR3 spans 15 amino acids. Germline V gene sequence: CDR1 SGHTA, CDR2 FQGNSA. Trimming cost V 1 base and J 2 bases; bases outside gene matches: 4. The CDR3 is CASSLGTGLTYEQYF. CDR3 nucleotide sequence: TGTGCCAGCAGCTTAGGGACAGGGCTGACCTACGAGCAGTACTTC. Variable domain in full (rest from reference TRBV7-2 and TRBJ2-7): GAGVSQSPSNKVTEKGKDVELRCDPISGHTALYWYRQSLGQGLEFLIYFQGNSAPDKSGLPSDRFSAERTGGSVSTLTIQRTQQEDSAVYLCASSLGTGLTYEQYFGPGTRLTVT.

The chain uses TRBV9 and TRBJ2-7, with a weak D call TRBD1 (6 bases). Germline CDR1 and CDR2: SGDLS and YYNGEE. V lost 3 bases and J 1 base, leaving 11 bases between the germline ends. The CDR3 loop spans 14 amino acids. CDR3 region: CASSAWDTSYEQYF. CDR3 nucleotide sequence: TGTGCCAGCAGCGCATGGGACACTTCCTACGAGCAGTACTTC. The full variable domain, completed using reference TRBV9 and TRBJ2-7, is DSGVTQTPKHLITATGQRVTLRCSPRSGDLSVYWYQQSLDQGLQFLIQYYNGEERAKGNILERFSAQQFPDLHSELNLSSLELGDSALYFCASSAWDTSYEQYFGPGTRLTVT.

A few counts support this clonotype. CDR3 loop: CAISDPAGRSSGANVLTF. The CDR3 bases are TGTGCCATCAGTGACCCTGCTGGTCGGAGCTCTGGGGCCAACGTCCTGACTTTC. The rearrangement links TRBV10-3 to TRBJ2-6, with D unresolved. V was clipped by 3 bases and J by 0 bases, with 15 bases between them. Germline loops: CDR1 ENHRY, CDR2 SYGVKD. The CDR3 extends over 18 amino acids.

As DNA, the CDR3 is TGTGCCAGCAGCTTAGACGGCGGACAGGGAAACATTCAGTACTTC. It specifies CASSLDGGQGNIQYF. The chain is built from TRBV7-8 and TRBJ2-4; 8 nucleotides line up with TRBD1. The V gene end was trimmed by 1 base and the J gene end by 6 bases; junction bases not matched to a gene: 5. CDR1 and CDR2 (germline): SGHVS, FQNEAQ. The CDR3 is 15 residues long.